Listed below are T cell receptor beta chains from one sample, sequenced in a study of identifying expanded T cells in peripheral blood. Produced via immunoSEQ multiplex PCR; TCRdb's table is partial and in-frame only. The sample yields 60,000 or so clones, about 85% seen once. Sequencing was performed on blood. Every receptor here comes from a person aged 18 to 70 in good health. The CDR3 runs from the conserved cysteine through the conserved F or W. A D gene is named only where the DNA matches it firmly. A row's size may be missing; if present it is once, few, many or a size class.

d_gene	v_gene	j_gene	abundance	CDR3nt	CDR3aa
TRBD1	TRBV7-2	TRBJ2-5	-	TGTGCCAGCAGCTTAGCGGGGACAGGGTCGGGACGGGAGACCCAGTACTTC	CASSLAGTGSGRETQYF
TRBD1	TRBV18	TRBJ1-2	-	TGTGCCAGCGGTCTTTACAGGGGGCGCGAGGAGTACACCTTC	CASGLYRGREEYTF
-	TRBV25-1	TRBJ1-2	-	TGTGCCAGCAGTGCGTTTAAGGGGAACGGCTACACCTTC	CASSAFKGNGYTF
TRBD1	TRBV18	TRBJ1-1	-	TGTGCCAGCTCACAACAGGGGCCGCCCGGGAACACTGAAGCTTTCTTT	CASSQQGPPGNTEAFF
-	TRBV19	TRBJ2-4	-	TGTGCCAGCCGGAGCCGGGACCCTCAAGGGAACATTCAGTACTTC	CASRSRDPQGNIQYF
-	TRBV7-8	TRBJ1-5	-	TGTGCCAGCAGCTTAGCTCCCAATCAGCCCCAGCATTTT	CASSLAPNQPQHF
-	TRBV14	TRBJ2-2	-	TGTGCCAGCAGCCAAGTGACGGGAAACACCGGGGAGCTGTTTTTT	CASSQVTGNTGELFF
-	TRBV9	TRBJ2-2	-	TGTGCCAGCAGCCCTAACACCGGGGAGCTGTTTTTT	CASSPNTGELFF
-	TRBV6-1	TRBJ1-3	-	TGTGCCAGTCTCATGGTGCCTGGAAACACCATATATTTT	CASLMVPGNTIYF
TRBD1	TRBV19	TRBJ2-3	-	TGTGCCAGTAAAATTGGGACAGGGGGGCCAGATACGCAGTATTTT	CASKIGTGGPDTQYF
TRBD1	TRBV5-6	TRBJ1-2	few	TGTGCCAGCAGCTTGGAACCCAGGGGGTCGTATGGCTACACCTTC	CASSLEPRGSYGYTF
-	TRBV19	TRBJ2-1	-	TGTGCCAGTAGTTGGGGGGCCCCAAACAATGAGCAGTTCTTC	CASSWGAPNNEQFF
-	TRBV4-3	TRBJ2-2	-	TGCGCCAGCGGCTCCCCCGGGACCCACCCCGGGGAGCTGTTTTTT	CASGSPGTHPGELFF
TRBD2	TRBV18	TRBJ2-7	-	TGTGCCAGCTCACGAAATAGCGGGAGTACCGACGAGCAGTACTTC	CASSRNSGSTDEQYF
TRBD1	TRBV6-1	TRBJ2-1	-	TGTGCCAGCAGCGACAGGGCCCCCTACAATGAGCAGTTCTTC	CASSDRAPYNEQFF
-	TRBV11-3	TRBJ1-1	-	TGTGCCAGCAGCTTAGTTCAGACAGTGAACACTGAAGCTTTCTTT	CASSLVQTVNTEAFF
TRBD1	TRBV14	TRBJ1-1	-	TGTGCCAGCAGCCAAGATCTAGGACAGGGGAACACTGAAGCTTTCTTT	CASSQDLGQGNTEAFF
-	TRBV2	TRBJ1-1	-	TGTGCCAGCAGTTTCGAGGGCCTGAACACTGAAGCTTTCTTT	CASSFEGLNTEAFF
-	TRBV6-1	TRBJ2-2	-	TGTGCCAGCAACAATAGATGGACCGGGGAGCTGTTTTTT	CASNNRWTGELFF
TRBD1	TRBV4-1	TRBJ2-7	-	TGCGCCAGCAGCCTAAAACAGGGGTCCCCCTACGAGCAGTACTTC	CASSLKQGSPYEQYF
-	TRBV11-2	TRBJ2-6	-	TGTGCCAGCAGCTTGAGGAGCTCTGGGGCCAACGTCCTGACTTTC	CASSLRSSGANVLTF
TRBD1	TRBV23-1	TRBJ1-2	-	TGCGCCAGCAGTCAGTGTCGGGACAGGGCTGGGGGCTACACCTTC	CASSQCRDRAGGYTF
TRBD1	TRBV5-1	TRBJ1-2	-	TGCGCCAGCAGCTTGACAGGGGAGAACTATGGCTACACCTTC	CASSLTGENYGYTF
TRBD2	TRBV27	TRBJ2-1	few	TGTGCCAGCAGTCGTAGCGGGAGGGTGATCGACAATGAGCAGTTCTTC	CASSRSGRVIDNEQFF
-	TRBV5-4	TRBJ1-1	-	TGTGCCAGCAGCCCCGGTAGGCGTCGGGGGGACACTGAAGCTTTCTTT	CASSPGRRRGDTEAFF
-	TRBV5-1	TRBJ2-2	-	TGCGCCAGCAGCTTGGCCGGCAACACCGGGGAGCTGTTTTTT	CASSLAGNTGELFF
TRBD1	TRBV4-1	TRBJ1-1	-	TGCGCCAGCAGCCATGGGCAGGGACAGCCGAACACTGAAGCTTTCTTT	CASSHGQGQPNTEAFF
-	TRBV19	TRBJ1-4	-	TGTGCCAGTAGGGGGTTCGGACTCGGCTCAACTAATGAAAAACTGTTTTTT	CASRGFGLGSTNEKLFF
-	TRBV2	TRBJ2-2	-	TGTGCCAGCCGACCCTACGATCCTCGAGGAGGGAAACCCGGGGAGCTGTTTTTT	CASRPYDPRGGKPGELFF
-	TRBV14	TRBJ1-2	few	TGTGCCAGCAGCCGCACGACGGGGGGGGCCCGTGGCTACACCTTC	CASSRTTGGARGYTF
-	TRBV5-1	TRBJ1-1	-	TGCGCCAGCAGCCAGGATCGAGGGCCGAACACTGAAGCTTTCTTT	CASSQDRGPNTEAFF